This TCR beta chain was retrieved from a study of T-cell reconstitution after alpha-beta-depleted transplantation in children. CDR1 and CDR2 (germline): LNHNV, YYDKDF (reference sequence). The CDR3 length is 14 residues. V was shortened by 1 base and J by 5 bases, with 11 bases between the two germline ends. This clonotype came up a few times. Its cognate antigen is unknown. Overall study findings and caveats: From surviving recipient T cells and thymic progenitors came the high day-60 TCRbeta diversity observed in some patients. Several hundred graft clones that had expanded were reportedly the source of alpha-beta T cells about two months after transplant. Newly generated T cells supplied most T-cell counts and diversity one year post-transplant.

Unique molecular identifiers tagged the TCRbeta library. Using its own MiXCR run on the PCR reads, TCRdb lists one record per CDR3 protein. The sample has over 150,000 distinct CDR3 sequences, roughly 6.6% seen once. The source was PBMCs, collected before TCRalphabeta/CD19-depleted stem cell transplant. The sequence derives from a boy younger than 10 with acute lymphoblastic leukemia, due to receive a stem cell transplant. The J gene is TRBJ2-5, the V gene TRBV15; D could derive from TRBD1 or TRBD2 (6 bases each). CDR3 in amino acids: CATSRAGARETQYF. In DNA form, the CDR3 reads TGTGCCACCAGCAGAGCGGGGGCGAGGGAGACCCAGTACTTC.